This T cell receptor (beta chain) was recorded in a study of Graves' ophthalmopathy and Graves' hyperthyroidism. The authors amplified TCR beta CDR3 regions, and they did so from RNA transcripts for repertoire sequencing. Following a first-round RT-PCR that used HTBI primers, a second-round multiplex PCR was carried out. TCRdb fed the multiplex PCR reads into MiXCR, producing one record per CDR3 protein. The table shows 650,000 to 900,000 distinct CDR3 sequences, with 40% occurring only once. The CDR3 is made up of 14 amino acids. The germline V gene has CDR1 SEHNR and CDR2 FQNEAQ (reference sequence). The V end was cut by 7 bases, the J end by 4 bases, with 13 bases between. This clonotype was detected only a few times.

This chain links TRBV7-9 with TRBJ2-2, with a tentative D call TRBD2 (5 bases). The receptor was derived from an adult man with Graves' ophthalmopathy. Sequencing was carried out using peripheral blood. DNA of the CDR3: TGTGCCAGCACCCCGGACTCCGCCACCGGGGAGCTGTTTTTT. Its translation is CASTPDSATGELFF. Full variable domain (rest looked up from reference TRBV7-9 and TRBJ2-2): DTGVSQNPRHKITKRGQNVTFRCDPISEHNRLYWYRQTLGQGPEFLTYFQNEAQLEKSRLLSDRFSAERPKGSFSTLEIQRTEQGDSAMYLCASTPDSATGELFFGEGSRLTVL.